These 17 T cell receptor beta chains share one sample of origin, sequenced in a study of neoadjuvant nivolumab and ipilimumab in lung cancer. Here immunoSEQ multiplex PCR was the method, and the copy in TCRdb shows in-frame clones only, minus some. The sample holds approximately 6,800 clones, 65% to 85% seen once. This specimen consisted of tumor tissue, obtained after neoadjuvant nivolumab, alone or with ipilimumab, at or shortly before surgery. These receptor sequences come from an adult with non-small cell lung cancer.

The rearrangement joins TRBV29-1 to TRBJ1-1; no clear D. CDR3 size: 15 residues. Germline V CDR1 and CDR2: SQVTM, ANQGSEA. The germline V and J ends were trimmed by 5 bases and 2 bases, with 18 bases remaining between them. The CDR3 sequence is CSVKVSVGSNTEAFF. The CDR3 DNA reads TGCAGCGTTAAAGTCTCGGTGGGTTCAAACACTGAAGCTTTCTTT.

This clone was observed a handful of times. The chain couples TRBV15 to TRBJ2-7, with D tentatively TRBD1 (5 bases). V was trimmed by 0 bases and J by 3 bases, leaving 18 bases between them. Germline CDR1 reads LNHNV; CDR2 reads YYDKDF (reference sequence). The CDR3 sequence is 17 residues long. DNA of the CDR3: TGTGCCACCAGCAGAGATTTGGTCAGGGTTGGGCGCTACGAGCAGTACTTC. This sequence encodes CATSRDLVRVGRYEQYF.

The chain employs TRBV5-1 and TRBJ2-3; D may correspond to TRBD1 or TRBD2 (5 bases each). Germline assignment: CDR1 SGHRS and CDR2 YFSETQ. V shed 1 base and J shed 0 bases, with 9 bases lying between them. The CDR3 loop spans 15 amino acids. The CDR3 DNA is TGCGCCAGCAGCTTGATAGGGGACAGCACAGATACGCAGTATTTT. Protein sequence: CASSLIGDSTDTQYF.

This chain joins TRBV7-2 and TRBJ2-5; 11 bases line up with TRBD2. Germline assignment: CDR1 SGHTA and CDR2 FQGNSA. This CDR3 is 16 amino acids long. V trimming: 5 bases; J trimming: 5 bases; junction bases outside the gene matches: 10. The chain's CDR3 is CASSLPSGGRGETQYF. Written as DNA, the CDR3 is TGTGCCAGCAGCCTTCCTAGCGGGGGGCGCGGGGAGACCCAGTACTTC.

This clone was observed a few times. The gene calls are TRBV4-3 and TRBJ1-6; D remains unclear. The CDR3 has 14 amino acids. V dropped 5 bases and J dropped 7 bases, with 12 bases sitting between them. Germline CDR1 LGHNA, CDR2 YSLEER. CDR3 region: CASSSRDTNSPLHF. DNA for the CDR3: TGCGCCAGCAGCTCCCGGGATACCAATTCACCCCTCCACTTT.

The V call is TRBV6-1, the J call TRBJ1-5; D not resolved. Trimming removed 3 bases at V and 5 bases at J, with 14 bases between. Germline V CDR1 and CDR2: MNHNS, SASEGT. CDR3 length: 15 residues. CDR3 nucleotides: TGTGCCAGCAGTGATTCCGCTTGGGGTTATCAGCCCCAGCATTTT. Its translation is CASSDSAWGYQPQHF.

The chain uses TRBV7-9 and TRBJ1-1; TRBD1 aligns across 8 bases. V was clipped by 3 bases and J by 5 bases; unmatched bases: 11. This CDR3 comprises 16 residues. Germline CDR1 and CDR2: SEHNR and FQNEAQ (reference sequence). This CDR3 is CASSFLENRGLTEAFF. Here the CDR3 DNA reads TGTGCCAGCAGCTTTCTTGAAAACAGGGGGTTAACTGAAGCTTTCTTT.

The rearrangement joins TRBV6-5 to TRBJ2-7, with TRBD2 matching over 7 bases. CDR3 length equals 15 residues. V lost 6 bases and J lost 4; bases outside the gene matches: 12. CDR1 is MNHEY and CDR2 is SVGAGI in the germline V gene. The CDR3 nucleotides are TGTGCCAGCAGCGCGAGGGACTACACGATTTACGAGCAGTACTTC. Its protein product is CASSARDYTIYEQYF.

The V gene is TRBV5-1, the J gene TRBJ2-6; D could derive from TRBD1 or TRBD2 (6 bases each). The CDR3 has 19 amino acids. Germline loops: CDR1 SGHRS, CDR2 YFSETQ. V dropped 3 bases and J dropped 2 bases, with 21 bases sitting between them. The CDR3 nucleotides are TGCGCCAGCAGCTCGGGGGAACAGGGTAACTTGGCTGGGGCCAACGTCCTGACTTTC. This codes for CASSSGEQGNLAGANVLTF.

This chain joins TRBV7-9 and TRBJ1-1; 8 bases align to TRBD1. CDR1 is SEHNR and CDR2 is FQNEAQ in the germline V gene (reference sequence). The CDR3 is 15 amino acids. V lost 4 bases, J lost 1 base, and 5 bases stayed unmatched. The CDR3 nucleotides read TGTGCCAGCAGCTCAGGACAGGGCTGGAACACTGAAGCTTTCTTT. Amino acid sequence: CASSSGQGWNTEAFF.

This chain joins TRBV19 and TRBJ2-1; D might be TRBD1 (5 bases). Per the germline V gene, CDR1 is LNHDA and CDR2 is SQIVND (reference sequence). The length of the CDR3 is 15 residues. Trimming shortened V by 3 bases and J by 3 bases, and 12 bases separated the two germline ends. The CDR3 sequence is CASSIFNQGYNEQFF. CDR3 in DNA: TGTGCCAGTAGTATTTTTAACCAGGGCTACAATGAGCAGTTCTTC. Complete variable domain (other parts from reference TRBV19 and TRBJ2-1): DGGITQSPKYLFRKEGQNVTLSCEQNLNHDAMYWYRQDPGQGLRLIYYSQIVNDFQKGDIAEGYSVSREKKESFPLTVTSAQKNPTAFYLCASSIFNQGYNEQFFGPGTRLTVL.

The DNA of the CDR3 is TGTGCCAGCAGTTTCGGCAGGGACTACGAGCAGTACTTC. Translation: CASSFGRDYEQYF. The V and J genes are TRBV27 and TRBJ2-7, with D maybe TRBD1 (5 bases). From germline, CDR1 is MNHEY and CDR2 SMNVEV (reference sequence). V dropped 3 bases and J dropped 3 bases, with 9 bases sitting between them. The CDR3 sequence is 13 residues long.

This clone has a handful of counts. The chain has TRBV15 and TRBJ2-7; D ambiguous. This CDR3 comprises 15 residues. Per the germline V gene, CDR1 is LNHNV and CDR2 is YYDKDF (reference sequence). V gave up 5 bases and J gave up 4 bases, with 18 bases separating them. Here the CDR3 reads CATSRNPQTEYEQYF. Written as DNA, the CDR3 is TGTGCCACCAGCCGGAACCCACAGACGGAATACGAGCAGTACTTC.

CDR3 in amino acids: CASSLGLAGAVQETQYF. Written as DNA, the CDR3 is TGTGCCAGCAGTTTGGGACTAGCGGGGGCCGTCCAAGAGACCCAGTACTTC. This chain links TRBV7-9 with TRBJ2-5, with 14 bases aligning to TRBD2. The CDR3 runs to 17 residues. Trimming took 6 bases from V and 1 from J; bases not matched to a gene: 7. CDR1 SEHNR and CDR2 FQNEAQ come from the germline V gene (reference sequence). Full variable domain (outside the CDR3, taken from reference TRBV7-9 and TRBJ2-5): DTGVSQNPRHKITKRGQNVTFRCDPISEHNRLYWYRQTLGQGPEFLTYFQNEAQLEKSRLLSDRFSAERPKGSFSTLEIQRTEQGDSAMYLCASSLGLAGAVQETQYFGPGTRLLVL.

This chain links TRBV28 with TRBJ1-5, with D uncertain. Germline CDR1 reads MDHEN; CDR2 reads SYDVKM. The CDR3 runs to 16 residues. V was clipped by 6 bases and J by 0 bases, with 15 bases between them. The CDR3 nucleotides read TGTGCCAGCAGCCCCGGTCGGGTGTATAGCAATCAGCCCCAGCATTTT. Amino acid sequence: CASSPGRVYSNQPQHF.

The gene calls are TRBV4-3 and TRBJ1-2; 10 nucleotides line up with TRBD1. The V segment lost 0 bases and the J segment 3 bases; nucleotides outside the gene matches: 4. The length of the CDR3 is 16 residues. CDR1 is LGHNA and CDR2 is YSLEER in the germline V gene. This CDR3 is CASSQDLGTGDYGYTF. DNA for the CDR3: TGCGCCAGCAGCCAAGATCTGGGGACAGGGGACTATGGCTACACCTTC.

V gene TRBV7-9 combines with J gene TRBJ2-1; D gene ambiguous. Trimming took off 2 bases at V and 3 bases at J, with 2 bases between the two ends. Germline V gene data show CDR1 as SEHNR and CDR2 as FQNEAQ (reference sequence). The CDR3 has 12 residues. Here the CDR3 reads CASSLNYNEQFF. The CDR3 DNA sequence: TGTGCCAGCAGCTTAAACTACAATGAGCAGTTCTTC.